The rows below give T cell receptor beta chains drawn from one sample of a study of T cells after yellow fever vaccination. TCRdb analysed the 5' RACE reads with MiXCR anew, one entry per CDR3 protein. Of about 320,000 distinct CDR3 sequences listed, about 10% are singletons. The input for sequencing was CD4+ T cells sorted from PBMCs, taken 45 days after the yellow fever booster vaccination. The source of these receptors is a man aged 18 to 35 who received the YFV17D yellow fever vaccine. Both conserved end residues are part of each CDR3. D genes are given only for firm matches. Not every row has a clone size; where given, it reads once, few, many or a size class.

>NA|TRBV3-1|NA|TRBJ2-1
CASSQWFSRGGHYNEQFF
TGTGCCAGCAGCCAATGGTTCTCTAGGGGGGGGCATTACAATGAGCAGTTCTTC
>few|TRBV20-1|TRBD1|TRBJ1-1
CSARDRGGTEAFF
TGCAGTGCTAGGGACAGGGGTGGGACTGAAGCTTTCTTT
>many|TRBV7-8|NA|TRBJ2-7
CASSPRLAAEAYEQYF
TGTGCCAGCAGCCCACGGCTCGCGGCGGAGGCCTACGAGCAGTACTTC
>few|TRBV2|NA|TRBJ1-6
CASSEDGGRVNSPLHF
TGTGCCAGCAGTGAAGACGGGGGGAGGGTAAATTCACCCCTCCACTTT
>many|TRBV5-5|NA|TRBJ1-1
CASSFLGTISTEAFF
TGTGCCAGCAGCTTTTTGGGAACAATCTCCACTGAAGCTTTCTTT
>NA|TRBV7-2|NA|TRBJ1-5
CASSPGQGKPPSRPQHF
TGTGCCAGCAGCCCGGGGCAGGGTAAACCCCCATCGCGGCCCCAGCATTTT
>few|TRBV4-2|TRBD2|TRBJ2-2
CASSPRFEGGGARSTGELFF
TGTGCCAGCAGCCCGAGGTTTGAGGGCGGGGGGGCCCGGAGCACCGGGGAGCTGTTTTTT
>few|TRBV7-2|NA|TRBJ1-1
CASSSLVRHEAFF
TGTGCCAGCAGCTCCCTCGTGAGACATGAAGCTTTCTTT
>NA|TRBV30|NA|TRBJ2-5
CAWSVKQQQETQYF
TGTGCCTGGAGTGTTAAACAGCAGCAAGAGACCCAGTACTTC
>many|TRBV5-1|TRBD1|TRBJ2-1
CASSAGTGDNEQFF
TGCGCCAGCAGCGCCGGGACAGGGGACAATGAGCAGTTCTTC
>few|TRBV5-1|TRBD2|TRBJ2-1
CASSLEGTSYGEQFF
TGCGCCAGCAGCTTGGAGGGGACTAGCTACGGTGAGCAGTTCTTC
>many|TRBV6-2/TRBV6-3|TRBD1|TRBJ1-5
CASSWTGLQPQHF
TGTGCCAGCAGTTGGACAGGGCTTCAGCCCCAGCATTTT
>many|TRBV7-9|NA|TRBJ1-1
CASSFQGDTEAFF
TGTGCCAGCAGCTTTCAGGGAGACACTGAAGCTTTCTTT
>NA|TRBV29-1|NA|TRBJ1-1
CSTQGRGTEAFF
TGCAGCACACAGGGACGGGGGACTGAAGCTTTCTTT
>few|TRBV7-2|TRBD1|TRBJ1-5
CASSFGTGGQPQHF
TGTGCCAGCAGCTTCGGGACAGGTGGCCAGCCCCAGCATTTT
>NA|TRBV6-6|NA|TRBJ1-5
CASSPLSNQPQHF
TGTGCCAGCAGTCCGCTCAGTAATCAGCCCCAGCATTTT
>NA|TRBV11-2|NA|TRBJ2-7
CASSFLPGSAYEQYF
TGTGCCAGCAGCTTCCTGCCAGGGTCTGCCTACGAGCAGTACTTC
>few|TRBV7-8|NA|TRBJ2-3
CASSLGGRNDADTQYF
TGTGCCAGCAGCCTAGGGGGGCGGAACGACGCAGATACGCAGTATTTT
>few|TRBV20-1|TRBD1|TRBJ1-6
CSARWSGTVYNSPLHF
TGCAGTGCTAGATGGTCCGGGACAGTCTATAATTCACCCCTCCACTTT
>NA|TRBV29-1|NA|TRBJ2-3
CSVAWGKGTDTQYF
TGCAGCGTTGCGTGGGGGAAGGGCACAGATACGCAGTATTTT
>many|TRBV4-1|NA|TRBJ1-5
CASSRWADNQPQHF
TGCGCCAGCAGCCGATGGGCCGACAATCAGCCCCAGCATTTT
>few|TRBV19|NA|TRBJ2-5
CASSEQRSETQYF
TGTGCCAGTAGCGAACAAAGATCGGAGACCCAGTACTTC
>many|TRBV6-5|NA|TRBJ1-6
CASSYSGGNSPLHF
TGTGCCAGCAGTTACTCTGGGGGAAATTCACCCCTCCACTTT
>few|TRBV5-1|NA|TRBJ2-4
CASSLEGGAKNIQYF
TGCGCCAGCAGCTTAGAGGGGGGAGCCAAAAACATTCAGTACTTC
>few|TRBV6-6|NA|TRBJ1-1
CASSYSKPGWGAFF
TGTGCCAGCAGTTACTCGAAACCGGGATGGGGAGCTTTCTTT
>NA|TRBV4-2|NA|TRBJ1-4
CASSQEGGRNNEKLFF
TGTGCCAGCAGCCAAGAAGGAGGTCGGAATAATGAAAAACTGTTTTTT
>many|TRBV20-1|NA|TRBJ2-3
CSARAPQGYGDTQYF
TGCAGTGCTAGAGCTCCACAGGGATACGGAGATACGCAGTATTTT
>few|TRBV6-2/TRBV6-3|NA|TRBJ1-5
CASSFRGQPQHF
TGTGCCAGCAGTTTCCGGGGTCAGCCCCAGCATTTT
>NA|TRBV29-1|NA|TRBJ2-3
CSVGTRTDTQYF
TGCAGCGTTGGTACTCGCACAGATACGCAGTATTTT
>once|TRBV4-2|NA|TRBJ1-2
CASSKLDSYGYTF
TGTGCCAGCAGCAAACTCGACAGCTATGGCTACACCTTC
>few|TRBV18|NA|TRBJ1-6
CASSPTDSESPLHF
TGTGCCAGCTCACCGACCGACAGTGAATCACCCCTCCACTTT
>NA|TRBV7-3|TRBD2|TRBJ2-1
CASSAFSRGGYNEQFF
TGTGCCAGCAGCGCCTTTAGCCGGGGGGGTTACAATGAGCAGTTCTTC
>many|TRBV6-5|NA|TRBJ1-1
CASSRQASGNTEAFF
TGTGCCAGCAGCCGACAGGCGTCGGGGAACACTGAAGCTTTCTTT
>few|TRBV5-5|TRBD1|TRBJ1-6
CASSVEGGGSPLHF
TGTGCCAGCAGCGTCGAAGGGGGCGGATCACCCCTCCACTTT
>few|TRBV5-1|NA|TRBJ1-1
CASSPLPGFDTEAFF
TGCGCCAGCAGCCCCCTCCCAGGGTTTGACACTGAAGCTTTCTTT
>NA|TRBV5-1|TRBD1|TRBJ2-1
CASSLAPDRPNEQFF
TGCGCCAGCAGCTTGGCCCCGGACAGGCCAAATGAGCAGTTCTTC
>NA|TRBV28|NA|TRBJ1-1
CASSLAQTEAFF
TGTGCCAGCAGTTTAGCCCAAACTGAAGCTTTCTTT
>many|TRBV12-3/TRBV12-4|NA|TRBJ2-5
CASSLNGPQETQYF
TGTGCCAGCAGTTTAAATGGCCCTCAAGAGACCCAGTACTTC
>many|TRBV24-1|TRBD1|TRBJ2-1
CATSDYGTGNEQFF
TGTGCCACCAGTGATTACGGGACAGGGAATGAGCAGTTCTTC
>NA|TRBV20-1|NA|TRBJ2-5
CSARWASSGTQYF
TGCAGTGCTAGATGGGCTAGCTCCGGGACCCAGTACTTC
>many|TRBV27|NA|TRBJ2-1
CASSSWPQGNEQFF
TGTGCCAGCAGTTCATGGCCGCAGGGCAATGAGCAGTTCTTC
>few|TRBV29-1|NA|TRBJ2-1
CSARYSYNEQFF
TGCAGCGCCCGTTACTCCTACAATGAGCAGTTCTTC
>NA|TRBV6-6|NA|TRBJ2-5
CASSYRQGSETQYF
TGTGCCAGCAGTTACCGGCAGGGGTCAGAGACCCAGTACTTC
>many|TRBV18|NA|TRBJ1-1
CASSPSVILLNTEAFF
TGTGCCAGCTCACCGTCAGTCATCCTACTGAACACTGAAGCTTTCTTT
>many|TRBV5-1|NA|TRBJ1-1
CASSLGTETTEAFF
TGCGCCAGCAGCTTGGGGACGGAAACTACTGAAGCTTTCTTT
>few|TRBV7-3|NA|TRBJ2-1
CASSSPNEQFF
TGTGCCAGCAGCTCCCCCAATGAGCAGTTCTTC
>medium-sized|TRBV28|NA|TRBJ2-5
CASRGQRETQYF
TGTGCCAGCAGAGGACAGAGGGAGACCCAGTACTTC
>many|TRBV5-1|NA|TRBJ2-2
CASSLIGNTGELFF
TGCGCCAGCAGCTTGATAGGGAACACCGGGGAGCTGTTTTTT